The 25 T cell receptor beta chains reported below all come from one sample, sequenced in a study of cytomegalovirus exposure and HLA in healthy donors. The PCR made use of 60 Vbeta and 13 Jbeta primers. Here immunoSEQ multiplex PCR was the method, and the copy in TCRdb shows in-frame clones only, minus some. This sample has fewer than 150,000 clones, with around 63% found just once. Sequenced sample: PBMCs. These TCRs come from a human donor in good health.

This chain connects TRBV12-5 to TRBJ2-1, with 10 bases identical to TRBD2. Germline assignment: CDR1 LGHNT and CDR2 FRNRAP. There are 15 residues in the CDR3. V shed 7 bases, J shed 5 bases, and the junction held 8 bases outside the gene matches. The CDR3 sequence is CASVPGLAVNNEQFF. CDR3 in DNA: TGTGCTAGTGTCCCCGGACTAGCGGTAAACAATGAGCAGTTCTTC.

This clone was detected a few times. The chain recombines TRBV28 with TRBJ1-5, with 8 bases lining up with TRBD1. Looked up from germline, CDR1 is MDHEN and CDR2 is SYDVKM. CDR3 length equals 14 residues. The trim removed 4 bases at V and 7 bases at J, leaving 6 bases unmatched. DNA of the CDR3: TGTGCCAGCAGTTCAGACAGGGGCGGCCAGCCCCAGCATTTT. It codes for CASSSDRGGQPQHF. The whole variable domain, filled in from reference TRBV28 and TRBJ1-5, reads DVKVTQSSRYLVKRTGEKVFLECVQDMDHENMFWYRQDPGLGLRLIYFSYDVKMKEKGDIPEGYSVSREKKERFSLILESASTNQTSMYLCASSSDRGGQPQHFGDGTRLSIL.

The genes are TRBV6-6 and TRBJ1-4; 10 bases fit TRBD1. Germline CDR1 and CDR2: MNHNY and SVGAGI (reference sequence). V trimming: 5 bases; J trimming: 4 bases; junction bases outside the gene matches: 4. The length of the CDR3 is 15 residues. This CDR3 reads CASSRGDRGNEKLFF. The CDR3, as DNA: TGTGCCAGCAGTCGCGGGGACAGGGGTAATGAAAAACTGTTTTTT.

The chain links TRBV7-9 to TRBJ2-7; TRBD2 agrees at 7 bases. Germline lookup yields CDR1 SEHNR and CDR2 FQNEAQ (reference sequence). The CDR3 contains 14 residues. V dropped 7 bases and J dropped 6; count of bases not matched to a gene: 12. This CDR3 reads CASNPSTGGVEQYF. In nucleotides, the CDR3 is TGTGCCAGCAACCCAAGCACGGGGGGAGTCGAGCAGTACTTC.

This chain links TRBV28 with TRBJ2-7; the D gene is possibly TRBD1 (6 bases). Germline lookup yields CDR1 MDHEN and CDR2 SYDVKM. This CDR3 is built from 15 residues. V was trimmed by 7 bases and J by 1 base, leaving 17 bases between them. CDR3 in DNA: TGTGCCAGCACCCGCGAAGCGACAGGATCCTACGAGCAGTACTTC. As protein: CASTREATGSYEQYF.

The chain couples TRBV9 to TRBJ2-1; 11 positions agree with TRBD2. Germline V lookup: CDR1 SGDLS, CDR2 YYNGEE. The CDR3 runs 16 residues. Losses at the gene ends were 0 bases for V and 3 bases for J; bases not matched to a gene: 2. Written as DNA, the CDR3 is TGTGCCAGCAGCGTAGTAGGGACTAGCGGCTACAATGAGCAGTTCTTC. Protein: CASSVVGTSGYNEQFF.

This sequence joins TRBV28 and TRBJ2-7; tentative D call: TRBD1 (5 bases). Trimming pared 2 bases from V and 0 bases from J, leaving 5 bases between. The germline V gene has CDR1 MDHEN and CDR2 SYDVKM. The CDR3 is 13 amino acids. Here the CDR3 DNA reads TGTGCCAGCAGTTTAGACAGCTCCTACGAGCAGTACTTC. It codes for CASSLDSSYEQYF. The full variable domain, completed using reference TRBV28 and TRBJ2-7, is DVKVTQSSRYLVKRTGEKVFLECVQDMDHENMFWYRQDPGLGLRLIYFSYDVKMKEKGDIPEGYSVSREKKERFSLILESASTNQTSMYLCASSLDSSYEQYFGPGTRLTVT.

The CDR3 coding sequence is TGCGCCAGCAGCCCTGGGACTAGCGGCCCCCAGATAGATACGCAGTATTTT. Protein sequence: CASSPGTSGPQIDTQYF. The V and J genes are TRBV5-1 and TRBJ2-3, with TRBD2 matching 11 bases. Losses at the gene ends were 4 bases for V and 5 bases for J; bases not matched to a gene: 12. Germline CDR1 reads SGHRS; CDR2 reads YFSETQ. The CDR3 is made up of 17 amino acids.

The rearrangement uses TRBV5-1 and TRBJ2-6, with D unclear. CDR3 length: 19 residues. CDR1 is SGHRS and CDR2 is YFSETQ in the germline V gene. Trimming took 0 bases from V and 0 from J, leaving 16 bases between them. The CDR3 region is CASSLGRASYSSGANVLTF. The CDR3 DNA reads as TGCGCCAGCAGCTTGGGTCGAGCCTCATACTCCTCTGGGGCCAACGTCCTGACTTTC.

This clone occurred once. The chain has TRBV6-1 and TRBJ2-5, with 8 bases identical to TRBD2. The CDR3 loop spans 13 amino acids. The ends lost 10 bases at V and 4 bases at J; junction bases unmatched: 8. In germline, CDR1 is MNHNS, CDR2 SASEGT. CDR3 sequence reads: CATLGREGETQYF. CDR3 nucleotide sequence: TGTGCCACCCTAGGACGGGAGGGAGAGACCCAGTACTTC.

The CDR3 loop reads CAISGDIPDRGEKLFF. The CDR3 nucleotides read TGTGCCATCAGTGGGGATATCCCGGACAGGGGTGAAAAACTGTTTTTT. The chain recombines TRBV10-3 with TRBJ1-4; 9 nucleotides match TRBD1. Germline CDR1 reads ENHRY; CDR2 reads SYGVKD. The CDR3 runs to 16 residues. V lost 4 bases, J lost 7 bases, and 10 bases stayed unmatched.

The gene calls are TRBV11-2 and TRBJ2-3, with 8 bases fitting TRBD2. Germline V gene lookup returns CDR1 SGHAT and CDR2 FQNNGV. The J segment lost 2 bases and the V segment lost 1 base, leaving 5 bases of the junction unmatched. This CDR3 is 16 amino acids long. CDR3 sequence reads: CASSLGTSGPTDTQYF. CDR3 DNA sequence: TGTGCCAGCAGCTTAGGTACTAGCGGCCCCACAGATACGCAGTATTTT.

This rearrangement joins TRBV28 to TRBJ2-7; 9 nucleotides agree with TRBD2. Germline V CDR1 and CDR2: MDHEN, SYDVKM. The CDR3 is 18 amino acids. J lost 6 bases, V lost 6 bases, and 21 bases had no gene match. The CDR3 region is CASRASGLAQRGRGEQYF. CDR3 coding DNA: TGTGCCAGCAGAGCCAGCGGACTAGCGCAACGGGGAAGGGGCGAGCAGTACTTC. Looking up the rest from reference TRBV28 and TRBJ2-7 gives the full variable domain: DVKVTQSSRYLVKRTGEKVFLECVQDMDHENMFWYRQDPGLGLRLIYFSYDVKMKEKGDIPEGYSVSREKKERFSLILESASTNQTSMYLCASRASGLAQRGRGEQYFGPGTRLTVT.

The rearrangement uses TRBV6-1 and TRBJ2-7, with TRBD2 identical over 12 bases. Trimming cost V 2 bases and J 4 bases; bases outside gene matches: 6. CDR1 is MNHNS and CDR2 is SASEGT in the germline V gene. The CDR3 has 16 residues. The CDR3 reads CASSEPWTSGIYEQYF. The CDR3 bases are TGTGCCAGCAGTGAACCGTGGACTAGCGGGATTTACGAGCAGTACTTC.

The rearrangement joins TRBV6-4 to TRBJ2-3; TRBD1 might be the D (5 bases). The germline V gene has CDR1 MRHNA and CDR2 SNTAGT. The CDR3 length is 13 residues. V dropped 5 bases and J dropped 3 bases, with 9 bases sitting between them. The CDR3 is CASSPQGTDTQYF. In nucleotides, the CDR3 is TGTGCCAGCAGTCCCCAGGGTACAGATACGCAGTATTTT.

CDR3 DNA sequence: TGTGCCAGCAGCGTAGTAGGGAGCGGACTTGGGGAGACCCAGTACTTC. It is translated as CASSVVGSGLGETQYF. The J gene is TRBJ2-5, the V gene TRBV9, with a possible D match to TRBD2 (5 bases). The V gene lost 0 bases and the J gene lost 5 bases, with 17 bases spanning the gap. CDR3 length: 16 residues. In germline, CDR1 is SGDLS, CDR2 YYNGEE.

The rearrangement links TRBV27 to TRBJ2-2, with TRBD1 matching over 10 bases. V was pared by 6 bases and J by 5 bases, with 6 bases of the junction left unmatched. CDR1 is MNHEY and CDR2 is SMNVEV in the germline V gene (reference sequence). The CDR3 is 15 residues long. CDR3 residues: CASREDRGRTGELFF. In nucleotides, the CDR3 is TGTGCCAGCAGGGAAGACAGGGGGCGAACCGGGGAGCTGTTTTTT.

The chain has TRBV18 and TRBJ2-7; TRBD2 matches at 8 bases. CDR1 KGHSH and CDR2 LQKENI come from the germline V gene. Unmatched junction bases numbered 9, after V lost 2 bases and J lost 3 bases. The CDR3 covers 16 residues. CDR3: CASSPNPGTSLYEQYF. CDR3 DNA: TGTGCCAGCTCACCAAATCCCGGGACTAGTCTCTACGAGCAGTACTTC.

This rearrangement joins TRBV9 to TRBJ2-3; 10 bases line up with TRBD2. V lost 3 bases and J lost 6; bases outside the gene matches: 10. Germline loops: CDR1 SGDLS, CDR2 YYNGEE. This CDR3 is built from 16 residues. This CDR3 reads CASSARASGSRDTQYF. CDR3 bases: TGTGCCAGCAGCGCCCGGGCTAGCGGGAGTCGGGATACGCAGTATTTT.

This chain connects TRBV5-4 to TRBJ2-1; tentatively, D is TRBD2 (6 bases). The V and J ends lost 5 bases and 7 bases respectively, with 19 bases between them. CDR3 length: 15 residues. Germline V gene data show CDR1 as SGHNT and CDR2 as YYREEE (reference sequence). The CDR3 loop reads CASSFGGQVLNEQFF. The CDR3 DNA reads TGTGCCAGCAGTTTTGGAGGGCAGGTCTTAAATGAGCAGTTCTTC.

This clone was counted a single time. This rearrangement joins TRBV9 to TRBJ1-2, with D hard to call. The germline CDR1 and CDR2 sequences are SGDLS and YYNGEE. The CDR3 is made up of 16 amino acids. Trimming stripped 3 bases from V and 8 bases from J, with 23 bases between. CDR3: CASSARTVEGPVGYTF. For the CDR3, the DNA is TGTGCCAGCAGCGCCAGGACTGTTGAGGGTCCTGTCGGCTACACCTTC.

This clone was counted a few times. The chain is built from TRBV7-3 and TRBJ2-7; 7 nucleotides agree with TRBD1. Germline assignment: CDR1 SGHTA and CDR2 FQGTGA. The CDR3 is made up of 14 amino acids. After removal of 1 base from V and 2 bases from J, the junction contained 2 bases not matched to a gene. The CDR3 nucleotides read TGTGCCAGCAGCTTAAATACAGGGGCCTACGAGCAGTACTTC. Encoded protein: CASSLNTGAYEQYF.

This sequence joins TRBV7-6 and TRBJ1-5, with D possibly TRBD1 on 5 matching bases. CDR3 length: 12 amino acids. The germline V gene encodes CDR1 SGHVS and CDR2 FNYEAQ. Trimming shortened V by 8 bases and J by 3 bases, and 8 bases separated the two germline ends. CDR3: CASSGYNQPQHF. CDR3 sequence (DNA): TGTGCCAGCTCAGGGTACAATCAGCCCCAGCATTTT.

The chain uses TRBV19 and TRBJ2-7, with unresolved D. Deletions cut 5 bases from V and 4 bases from J, with 18 bases between. This CDR3 contains 15 residues. The germline gives CDR1 LNHDA, CDR2 SQIVND (reference sequence). The CDR3 region is CASSPSDESWYEQYF. CDR3 in DNA: TGTGCCAGTAGTCCCAGCGACGAGAGTTGGTACGAGCAGTACTTC.

The V call is TRBV6-1, the J call TRBJ1-1, with D perhaps TRBD1 (6 bases). CDR1 and CDR2 from the germline V gene are MNHNS and SASEGT. The CDR3 is 13 amino acids. The V end lost 5 bases, the J end lost 0 bases, and 7 bases lay between the germline ends. CDR3 coding DNA: TGTGCCAGCAGTCAGGGGTTGAACACTGAAGCTTTCTTT. Its translation: CASSQGLNTEAFF.